This TCR beta chain was captured in a study of cytomegalovirus exposure and HLA in healthy donors. Across the study: Earlier results showed 117 million unique TCR beta sequences derived from approximately 170 million T cells. The Caucasian-associated ancestry cluster contained 75% to 85% of the approximately 420 genotyped donors. General study results and limits: Confirmation in vitro established that a few CMV-associated chains were specific for CMV antigens. About 87% or about 30% of the time was how often most TCR beta V segments were productive, according to an earlier analysis.

Concerning this clone: The antigen remains unidentified.

The CDR3 has 15 residues. J lost 4 bases, V lost 1 base, and 6 bases had no gene match. Germline CDR1 KGHSH, CDR2 LQKENI. The primer mix had 60 Vbeta and 13 Jbeta primers. Profiled with immunoSEQ multiplex PCR; TCRdb holds only in-frame clones, not every one. Of more than 95,000 clones listed, around 80% are singletons. What was sequenced was PBMCs. The chain employs TRBV18 and TRBJ1-2; TRBD1 matches 7 bases. The TCR comes from a middle-aged woman in good health and CMV-seronegative. The CDR3 nucleotides are TGTGCCAGCTCACCACAGGGGGCGTATGGCTATGGCTACACCTTC. This translates into CASSPQGAYGYGYTF.